This TCR beta chain was identified in a study of CD8 T cells in ankylosing spondylitis. Germline values: CDR1 SGHRS, CDR2 YFSETQ. V shed 3 bases, J shed 4 bases, and the junction held 8 bases outside the gene matches. The CDR3 spans 16 residues. TCRdb analysed the 5' RACE reads with MiXCR anew, one entry per CDR3 protein. This sample has about 190,000 distinct CDR3 sequences, with over 10% found just once. This clonotype was seen ten or more times. The source of this sequence is a female donor with ankylosing spondylitis or in good health (not recorded which). The chain is built from TRBV5-1 and TRBJ2-2; TRBD1 matches at 8 bases. Sequenced material: blood, either unsorted or a sorted T cell fraction (not recorded which). The CDR3 DNA follows: TGCGCCAGCAGCTCGCAATCTACAGGGGGCACCGGGGAGCTGTTTTTT. Amino acid sequence: CASSSQSTGGTGELFF.